This T cell receptor beta chain stems from a study of CD8 T cells in Susac syndrome. There are 15 residues in the CDR3. CDR1 and CDR2 (germline): SGHTA, FQGTGA. The J segment lost 0 bases and the V segment lost 5 bases, leaving 7 bases of the junction unmatched. TCR beta from blood CD8+ and CD4+ T cells was sequenced. The authors negatively isolated CD8+ and CD4+ T cells and FACS-enriched TEMRA cells. An amount of RNA that ranged from roughly 0.5 to 1 ug was reverse transcribed with random hexamers. Across 54 Vbeta and 13 Jbeta, TCR beta CDR3 was amplified with immunoSEQ multiplex PCR. From the immunoSEQ multiplex PCR reads, TCRdb called clonotypes with MiXCR, one entry per CDR3 protein. The data hold around 150,000 distinct CDR3 sequences, with over 85% observed a single time.

The sequenced material came from CD4+ T cells from PBMCs. This chain connects TRBV7-3 to TRBJ2-7, with 7 bases identical to TRBD1. The sequence was obtained from a human donor in good health. CDR3 sequence: CASSPTGLSSYEQYF. The CDR3 DNA sequence: TGTGCCAGCAGCCCGACAGGGCTGTCCTCCTACGAGCAGTACTTC.